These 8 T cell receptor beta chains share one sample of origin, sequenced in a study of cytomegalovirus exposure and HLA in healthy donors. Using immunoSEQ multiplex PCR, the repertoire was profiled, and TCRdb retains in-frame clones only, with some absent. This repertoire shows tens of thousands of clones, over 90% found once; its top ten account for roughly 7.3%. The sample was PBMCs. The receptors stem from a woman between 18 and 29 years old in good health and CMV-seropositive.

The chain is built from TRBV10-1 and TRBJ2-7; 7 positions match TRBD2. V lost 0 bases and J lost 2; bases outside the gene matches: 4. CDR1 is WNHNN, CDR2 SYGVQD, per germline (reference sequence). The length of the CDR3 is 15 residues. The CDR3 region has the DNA TGCGCCAGCAGTGAGTCCGGGACTACACCCTACGAGCAGTACTTC. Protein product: CASSESGTTPYEQYF.

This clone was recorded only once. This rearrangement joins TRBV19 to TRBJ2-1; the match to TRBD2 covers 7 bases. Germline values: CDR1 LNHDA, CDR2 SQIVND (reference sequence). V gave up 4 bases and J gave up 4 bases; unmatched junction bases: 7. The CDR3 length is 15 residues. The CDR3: CASSRASGLYNEQFF. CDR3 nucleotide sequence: TGTGCCAGTAGTAGGGCTAGCGGATTATACAATGAGCAGTTCTTC.

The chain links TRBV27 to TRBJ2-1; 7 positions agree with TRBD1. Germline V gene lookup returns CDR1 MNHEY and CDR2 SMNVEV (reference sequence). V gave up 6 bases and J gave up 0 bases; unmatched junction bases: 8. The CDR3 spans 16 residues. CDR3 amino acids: CASRLIRGSSYNEQFF. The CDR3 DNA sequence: TGTGCCAGCAGACTAATCAGGGGGAGCTCCTACAATGAGCAGTTCTTC.

The CDR3 region is CASSLGSRGESPLHF. The CDR3 DNA reads TGTGCCAGCAGCTTGGGGAGCAGGGGTGAATCACCCCTCCACTTT. The rearrangement uses TRBV5-5 and TRBJ1-6; tentatively, D is TRBD1 (6 bases). Germline CDR1 SGHKS, CDR2 YYEKEE (reference sequence). V was shortened by 0 bases and J by 10 bases, with 14 bases between the two germline ends. This CDR3 region has 15 residues.

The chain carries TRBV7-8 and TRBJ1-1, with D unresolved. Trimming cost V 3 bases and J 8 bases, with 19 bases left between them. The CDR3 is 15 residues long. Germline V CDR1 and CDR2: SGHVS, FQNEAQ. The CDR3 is CASSFVETPHGEAFF. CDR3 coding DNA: TGTGCCAGCAGCTTCGTTGAGACCCCCCACGGGGAAGCTTTCTTT.

In DNA form, the CDR3 reads TGTGCCAGCAGCTTAGGGACTAGCGGTACCTACGAGCAGTACTTC. This sequence encodes CASSLGTSGTYEQYF. V is TRBV11-2 and J is TRBJ2-7; the match to TRBD2 covers 10 bases. The CDR3 is made up of 15 amino acids. Germline V gene data show CDR1 as SGHAT and CDR2 as FQNNGV. V lost 1 base, J lost 2 bases, and 2 bases stayed unmatched.

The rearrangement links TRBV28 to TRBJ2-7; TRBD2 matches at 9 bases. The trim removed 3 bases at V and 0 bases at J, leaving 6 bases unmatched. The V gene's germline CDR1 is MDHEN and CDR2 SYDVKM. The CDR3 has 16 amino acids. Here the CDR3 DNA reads TGTGCCAGCAGTTTGGCACCTAGCGGGGTCTCCTACGAGCAGTACTTC. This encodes CASSLAPSGVSYEQYF. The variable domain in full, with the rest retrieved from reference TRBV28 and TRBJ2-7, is DVKVTQSSRYLVKRTGEKVFLECVQDMDHENMFWYRQDPGLGLRLIYFSYDVKMKEKGDIPEGYSVSREKKERFSLILESASTNQTSMYLCASSLAPSGVSYEQYFGPGTRLTVT.

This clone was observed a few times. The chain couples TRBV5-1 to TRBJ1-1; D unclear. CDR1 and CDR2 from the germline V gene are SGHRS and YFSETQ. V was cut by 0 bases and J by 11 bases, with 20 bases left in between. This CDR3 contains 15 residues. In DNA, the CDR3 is TGCGCCAGCAGCTTGGAACGGGAGAGAACCACAAGGGCTTTCTTT. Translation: CASSLERERTTRAFF.